Each of the 4 T cell receptor beta chains below was sequenced from the same sample in a study of CD8 T cells in Susac syndrome (dated by TCRdb to the late 2010s). Library prep was done by the immunoSEQ multiplex PCR assay. RNA was extracted using the RNeasy kit, and about 0.45 to 1 microgram was reverse transcribed with random hexamers. In TCRdb, the public reads were trimmed at Q25 with fastp and aligned with MiXCR, with productive beta chains retained. Under each unique CDR3 protein, matching rows form one entry showing the most common genes and DNA. In all, the sample holds about 240,000 distinct CDR3 sequences, and roughly 95% of those were seen once. The leading ten clones occupy around 0.093% of the sample. The sequenced sample was CD4+ T cells from PBMCs. The receptor set was obtained from a human donor with Susac syndrome.

There are a few counts of this clonotype. The rearrangement links TRBV3-1 to TRBJ2-3; D unclear. Per the germline V gene, CDR1 is LGHDT and CDR2 is YNNKEL (reference sequence). The CDR3 spans 11 residues. V was pared by 0 bases and J by 6 bases, with 1 base between. This chain's CDR3 is CASSQEDTQYF. CDR3 in DNA: TGTGCCAGCAGCCAAGAGGATACGCAGTATTTT.

The chain employs TRBV5-1 and TRBJ1-2; D is unclear. This CDR3 comprises 15 residues. Trimming cost V 0 bases and J 4 bases, with 13 bases left between them. Germline assignment: CDR1 SGHRS and CDR2 YFSETQ. The CDR3 DNA reads as TGCGCCAGCAGCTTGGGGCGGGTCCCGCTCTATGGCTACACCTTC. Amino acids: CASSLGRVPLYGYTF. Combining the CDR3 with reference TRBV5-1 and TRBJ1-2 gives the whole variable domain KAGVTQTPRYLIKTRGQQVTLSCSPISGHRSVSWYQQTPGQGLQFLFEYFSETQRNKGNFPGRFSGRQFSNSRSEMNVSTLELGDSALYLCASSLGRVPLYGYTFGSGTRLTVV.

The chain joins TRBV29-1 to TRBJ2-5; TRBD2 matches at 13 bases. Trimming removed 6 bases from V and 4 bases from J; junction bases left unmatched: 8. The CDR3 has 15 amino acids. Germline V gives CDR1 SQVTM, CDR2 ANQGSEA. CDR3 nucleotides: TGCAGCGTGGCAACTAGCGGGAGGGTTAGAGAGACCCAGTACTTC. Its translation: CSVATSGRVRETQYF. The full variable domain, in which reference TRBV29-1 and TRBJ2-5 provide the parts outside the CDR3, is SAVISQKPSRDICQRGTSLTIQCQVDSQVTMMFWYRQQPGQSLTLIATANQGSEATYESGFVIDKFPISRPNLTFSTLTVSNMSPEDSSIYLCSVATSGRVRETQYFGPGTRLLVL.

The chain links TRBV27 to TRBJ2-6; D is perhaps TRBD1 (5 bases). V dropped 5 bases and J dropped 3 bases, with 8 bases sitting between them. The CDR3 is 14 amino acids. Germline V CDR1 and CDR2: MNHEY, SMNVEV (reference sequence). CDR3 sequence reads: CASSLRDGANVLTF. The CDR3, as DNA: TGTGCCAGCAGTCTCAGGGATGGGGCCAACGTCCTGACTTTC.